The 9 T cell receptor beta chains reported below all come from one sample, sequenced in a study of CD8 T cells in ankylosing spondylitis. Using its own MiXCR run on the 5' RACE reads, TCRdb lists one record per CDR3 protein. The sample consists of roughly 69,000 distinct CDR3 sequences, about 5.7% of them appearing once. The sample was blood, either unsorted or a sorted T cell fraction (not recorded which). These receptors came from a male donor with ankylosing spondylitis or in good health (not recorded which).

Many counts were recorded for this clonotype. This rearrangement joins TRBV29-1 to TRBJ2-3; 7 positions agree with TRBD2. J was trimmed by 4 bases and V by 8 bases; bases with no gene match: 12. Germline assignment: CDR1 SQVTM and CDR2 ANQGSEA. This CDR3 has 14 amino acids. CDR3 nucleotides: TGCAGCACCTCGGGGGGTAACTTAGCAGATACGCAGTATTTT. Amino acids: CSTSGGNLADTQYF.

This clonotype was counted at least ten times. The chain uses TRBV28 and TRBJ2-7, with 10 bases aligning to TRBD1. The V segment lost 11 bases and the J segment 6 bases; nucleotides outside the gene matches: 4. This CDR3 region has 11 residues. The germline V gene has CDR1 MDHEN and CDR2 SYDVKM. In DNA form, the CDR3 reads TGTGCCCGCCGGACAGGGGGCGAGCAGTACTTC. This codes for CARRTGGEQYF.

Concerning this clonotype: Given a much more abundant clone one base away, this may be a read error. The chain carries TRBV28 and TRBJ2-7; D unclear. Germline V CDR1 and CDR2: MDHEN, SYDVKM. The CDR3 consists of 14 residues. The CDR3 spells CASSLYQNWYEQHF. The CDR3, as DNA: TGTGCCAGCAGTTTATACCAAAATTGGTACGAGCAGCACTTC.

This clonotype was counted at least ten times. This chain uses TRBV28 with TRBJ2-1; 9 positions match TRBD1. Losses at the gene ends were 6 bases for V and 2 bases for J; bases not matched to a gene: 5. The CDR3 spans 15 residues. Germline CDR1 is MDHEN and CDR2 is SYDVKM. For the CDR3, the DNA is TGTGCCAGCAGCAAACAGGGGGCTCCCTACAATGAGCAGTTCTTC. Protein sequence: CASSKQGAPYNEQFF.

This clonotype was detected ten times or more. The rearrangement uses TRBV10-3 and TRBJ2-3, with unresolved D. Germline-derived CDR1 and CDR2 are ENHRY and SYGVKD. V lost 6 bases and J lost 4, with 14 bases in between. The CDR3 has 14 residues. Here the CDR3 DNA reads TGTGCCATCAGCCCTGGGAAGGTTGCAGATACGCAGTATTTT. Amino acid sequence: CAISPGKVADTQYF.

This clonotype was picked up many times. The rearrangement links TRBV18 to TRBJ2-3; 14 bases align to TRBD2. The ends lost 3 bases at V and 6 bases at J; junction bases unmatched: 8. Germline V gives CDR1 KGHSH, CDR2 LQKENI. This CDR3 comprises 17 residues. CDR3 residues: CASSPMTSGGAGDTQYF. Here the CDR3 DNA reads TGTGCCAGCTCACCGATGACTAGCGGGGGGGCCGGTGATACGCAGTATTTT. Supplemented by reference TRBV18 and TRBJ2-3, the full variable domain reads NAGVMQNPRHLVRRRGQEARLRCSPMKGHSHVYWYRQLPEEGLKFMVYLQKENIIDESGMPKERFSAEFPKEGPSILRIQQVVRGDSAAYFCASSPMTSGGAGDTQYFGPGTRLTVL.

A few counts support this clonotype. The V and J genes are TRBV19 and TRBJ1-2; tentative D call: TRBD1 (5 bases). V lost 6 bases, J lost 5 bases, and 13 bases lay in between. Germline V gives CDR1 LNHDA, CDR2 SQIVND (reference sequence). The CDR3 length is 13 residues. The CDR3 protein is CASRPDMRYGYTF. The CDR3 DNA follows: TGTGCCAGTAGACCGGACATGCGGTATGGCTACACCTTC.

This clonotype showed up many times. V and J are TRBV9 and TRBJ2-2; no clear D. The germline V and J ends were trimmed by 3 bases and 4 bases, with 10 bases remaining between them. The germline gives CDR1 SGDLS, CDR2 YYNGEE. This CDR3 spans 14 amino acids. CDR3 sequence reads: CASSAAVGTGELFF. In DNA form, the CDR3 reads TGTGCCAGCAGCGCCGCGGTGGGCACCGGGGAGCTGTTTTTT. Supplemented by reference TRBV9 and TRBJ2-2, the full variable domain reads DSGVTQTPKHLITATGQRVTLRCSPRSGDLSVYWYQQSLDQGLQFLIQYYNGEERAKGNILERFSAQQFPDLHSELNLSSLELGDSALYFCASSAAVGTGELFFGEGSRLTVL.

A note on this clonotype: Its ends do not fully match the called genes, so a read error is possible. The chain couples TRBV5-1 to TRBJ2-3, with D perhaps matching TRBD1 or TRBD2 (5 bases each). The CDR3 extends over 14 amino acids. The germline gives CDR1 SGHRS, CDR2 YFSETQ. The CDR3 is CASNLGLAGNTQYF. In nucleotides, the CDR3 is TGCGCCAGCAACTTGGGCCTAGCAGGGAATACGCAGTATTTT.